This T cell receptor beta chain was captured by sequencing in a study of T cells in Graves' hyperthyroidism and ophthalmopathy. Study-wide results and caveats: The majority of expanded thyroid clonotypes above 0.001 also appeared in blood.

Germline V gene lookup returns CDR1 DFQATT and CDR2 SNEGSKA (reference sequence). The CDR3 is made up of 14 amino acids. V dropped 0 bases and J dropped 4 bases, with 10 bases sitting between them. The investigators amplified TCR beta CDR3 regions from RNA transcripts. During a first-round RT-PCR of the TCR CDR3, the HTBI primer set was used. Each CDR3 protein gets one entry after TCRdb re-called the multiplex PCR reads with MiXCR. The repertoire consists of approximately 700,000 distinct CDR3 sequences, with less than 20% occurring once and the leading ten covering about 8.4%. Patients aged 18 to 65 had newly diagnosed hyperthyroidism of under 2 months' duration. This clonotype came up many times. Its antigen is not known.

The clonotype originates from a man aged 18 to 35 with Graves' hyperthyroidism. Sample: blood. The chain links TRBV20-1 to TRBJ2-1; D uncertain. CDR3 residues: CSARDERGYNEQFF. CDR3 DNA sequence: TGCAGTGCTAGAGATGAACGAGGTTACAATGAGCAGTTCTTC.